Listed below are T cell receptor beta chains from one sample, sequenced in a study of shared clonotypes between healthy human individuals. Method: immunoSEQ multiplex PCR; TCRdb's copy keeps in-frame clones and lacks some. The table records some 490,000 clones, around 73% of them present only once. The sample taken for sequencing was PBMCs. These receptors all come from a woman between 40 and 55 years old in good health. Some clones in this sample may be carry-over from other donors' samples. The CDR3 runs from the conserved cysteine through the conserved F or W. D genes are given only for firm matches. The size of a clone is reported for some rows only, either as once, few or many, or as a class for expanded clones.

j_call	clone_size	v_call	d_call	cdr3_nt	cdr3_aa
TRBJ1-2	.	TRBV6-5	.	TGTGCCAGCAGTCTCCGAGGGGGTTATGGCTACACCTTC	CASSLRGGYGYTF
TRBJ1-5	.	TRBV7-3	.	TGTGCCAGCAGTCAGGGGCGGGATCAGCCCCAGCATTTT	CASSQGRDQPQHF
TRBJ2-2	.	TRBV5-8	.	TGTGCCAGCAGCTTGGGTCTGGGATCGTGGACCGGGGAGCTGTTTTTT	CASSLGLGSWTGELFF
TRBJ2-4	.	TRBV4-3	TRBD2	TGCGCCAGCAGCGAAGCCCTGACTAGCGGGATAGCCAAAAACATTCAGTACTTC	CASSEALTSGIAKNIQYF
TRBJ1-1	.	TRBV11-2	TRBD1	TGTGCCAGCAGCCGATGGACAGGGAGGAACACTGAAGCTTTCTTT	CASSRWTGRNTEAFF
TRBJ1-5	.	TRBV5-5	.	TGTGCCAGCAGCCTCTCTGGGGGCAATCAGCCCCAGCATTTT	CASSLSGGNQPQHF
TRBJ1-1	few	TRBV6-1	.	TGTGCCAGCACAGGGACGGGCACTGAAGCTTTCTTT	CASTGTGTEAFF
TRBJ2-7	.	TRBV19	.	TGTGCCAGTAGTACCACCGGGGTCACCTACGAGCAGTACTTC	CASSTTGVTYEQYF
TRBJ2-7	.	TRBV7-9	TRBD2	TGTGCCAGCAGCTTGTTAGCGGGAGGGCCACAGGGCTACGAGCAGTACTTC	CASSLLAGGPQGYEQYF
TRBJ1-1	.	TRBV19	.	TGTGCCACGGGAAGGCTCACTGAAGCTTTCTTT	CATGRLTEAFF
TRBJ2-7	.	TRBV10-3	TRBD2	TGTGCCATCAGCGGGACTAGCGGTTTCTCCTACGAGCAGTACTTC	CAISGTSGFSYEQYF
TRBJ2-1	.	TRBV18	.	TGTGCCAGCTCAGAACTTAGCGGAGTATCTGGTAATGAGCAGTTCTTC	CASSELSGVSGNEQFF
TRBJ2-3	.	TRBV28	.	TGTGCCAGCAGTTGGGATACGCAGTATTTT	CASSWDTQYF
TRBJ1-2	few	TRBV5-3	.	TGTGCCAGCAGCTTGGTAACCGGCTATGGCTACACCTTC	CASSLVTGYGYTF
TRBJ2-1	.	TRBV9	TRBD2	TGTGCCAGCAGCCCACAAGCGGGAGGGCTAGTTGAGCAGTTCTTC	CASSPQAGGLVEQFF
TRBJ1-2	.	TRBV19	.	TGTGCCAGTAGGGTGGGCGCGAACTATGGCTACACCTTC	CASRVGANYGYTF
TRBJ2-7	.	TRBV18	TRBD1	TGTGCCAGCTCAGGCGACAGGGACGAGCAGTACTTC	CASSGDRDEQYF
TRBJ1-1	many	TRBV7-9	.	TGTGCCAGCAGCAAAGGTGGGGGCGCAGGTGAAGCTTTCTTT	CASSKGGGAGEAFF
TRBJ1-1	few	TRBV7-3	.	TGTGCCAGCAGCTTAGGGGGGAAGAACACTGAAGCTTTCTTT	CASSLGGKNTEAFF
TRBJ2-5	.	TRBV5-4	TRBD2	TGTGCCAGCAGCACGACTAGCGGGAGATCGGAGACCCAGTACTTC	CASSTTSGRSETQYF
TRBJ2-3	.	TRBV6-1	.	TGTGCCAGCAGTGAACAGGGGAGGTACACAGATACGCAGTATTTT	CASSEQGRYTDTQYF
TRBJ2-3	.	TRBV5-1	.	TGCGCCAGCAGCTTGGGCGGGCCTCCGGACTTTACGCAGTATTTT	CASSLGGPPDFTQYF
TRBJ2-7	.	TRBV30	TRBD2	TGTGCCTGGAGTGTAGCGCTAGCGGGAGCGGGCTACGAGCAGTACTTC	CAWSVALAGAGYEQYF
TRBJ2-1	.	TRBV25-1	.	TGTGCCAGCAGTGTTAATCAGGGAAATGAGCAGTTCTTC	CASSVNQGNEQFF
TRBJ2-7	once	TRBV6-1	.	TGTGCCATCCAGCAGGGGTACCCCTCCTACGAGCAGTACTTC	CAIQQGYPSYEQYF
TRBJ2-2	.	TRBV7-8	.	TGTGCCAGCAGCCCACAGACGGCCGGGGAGCTGTTTTTT	CASSPQTAGELFF
TRBJ1-1	.	TRBV2	.	TGTGCCAGCAGCTACGGTCCTCAGGGAACTGAAGCTTTCTTT	CASSYGPQGTEAFF
TRBJ2-5	.	TRBV21-1	.	TGTGCCAGCAGCAAAGCCCCAACAGGGTCTCAAGAGACCCAGTACTTC	CASSKAPTGSQETQYF